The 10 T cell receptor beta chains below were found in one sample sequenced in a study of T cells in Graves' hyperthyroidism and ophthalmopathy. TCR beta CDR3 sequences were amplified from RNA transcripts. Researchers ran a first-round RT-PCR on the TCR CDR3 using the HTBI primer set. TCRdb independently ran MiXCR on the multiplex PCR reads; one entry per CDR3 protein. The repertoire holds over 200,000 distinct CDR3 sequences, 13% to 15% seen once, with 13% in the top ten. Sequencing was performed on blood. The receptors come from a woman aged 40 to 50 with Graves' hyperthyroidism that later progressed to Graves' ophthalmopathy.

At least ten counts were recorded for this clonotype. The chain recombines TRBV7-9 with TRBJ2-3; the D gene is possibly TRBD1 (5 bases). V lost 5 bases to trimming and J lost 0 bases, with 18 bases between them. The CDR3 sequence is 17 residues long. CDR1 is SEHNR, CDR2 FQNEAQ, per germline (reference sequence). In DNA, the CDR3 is TGTGCCAGCAGCCCAGGGCGGCGGCAGCCTAGCACAGATACGCAGTATTTT. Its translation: CASSPGRRQPSTDTQYF.

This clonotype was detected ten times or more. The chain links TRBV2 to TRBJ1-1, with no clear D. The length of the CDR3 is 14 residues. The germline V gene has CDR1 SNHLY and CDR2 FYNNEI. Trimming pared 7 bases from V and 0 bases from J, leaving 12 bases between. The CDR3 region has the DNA TGTGCCAGCATTCGATCAGCGCTGAACACTGAAGCTTTCTTT. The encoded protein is CASIRSALNTEAFF.

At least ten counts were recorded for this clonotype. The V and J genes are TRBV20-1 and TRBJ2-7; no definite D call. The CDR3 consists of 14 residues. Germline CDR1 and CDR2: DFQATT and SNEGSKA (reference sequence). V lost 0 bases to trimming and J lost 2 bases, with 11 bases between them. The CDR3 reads CSARDYPRTYEQYF. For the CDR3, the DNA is TGCAGTGCTAGAGACTACCCAAGAACCTACGAGCAGTACTTC.

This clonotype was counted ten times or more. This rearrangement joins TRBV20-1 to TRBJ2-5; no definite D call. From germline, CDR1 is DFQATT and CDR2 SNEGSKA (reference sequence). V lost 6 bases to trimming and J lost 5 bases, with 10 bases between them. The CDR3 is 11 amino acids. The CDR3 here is CSAQIGETQYF. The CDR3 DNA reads TGCAGTGCCCAGATAGGGGAGACCCAGTACTTC.

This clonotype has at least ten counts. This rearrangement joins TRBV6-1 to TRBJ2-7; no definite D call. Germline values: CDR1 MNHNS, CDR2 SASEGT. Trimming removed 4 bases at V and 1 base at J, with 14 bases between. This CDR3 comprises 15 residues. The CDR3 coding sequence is TGTGCCAGCAGTGCACATCGGACGATATCCTACGAGCAGTACTTC. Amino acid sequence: CASSAHRTISYEQYF.

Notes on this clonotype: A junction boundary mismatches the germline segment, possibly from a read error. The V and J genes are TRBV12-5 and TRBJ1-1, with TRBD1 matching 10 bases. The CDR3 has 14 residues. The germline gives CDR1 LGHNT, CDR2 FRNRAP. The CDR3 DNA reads TGTGCTAGAGGTGAGGGACAGGGGTGGGCTGAAGCTATCTTT. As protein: CARGEGQGWAEAIF. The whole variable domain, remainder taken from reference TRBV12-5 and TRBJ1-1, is DARVTQTPRHKVTEMGQEVTMRCQPILGHNTVFWYRQTMMQGLELLAYFRNRAPLDDSGMPKDRFSAEMPDATLATLKIQPSEPRDSAVYFCARGEGQGWAEAIFGQGTRLTVV.

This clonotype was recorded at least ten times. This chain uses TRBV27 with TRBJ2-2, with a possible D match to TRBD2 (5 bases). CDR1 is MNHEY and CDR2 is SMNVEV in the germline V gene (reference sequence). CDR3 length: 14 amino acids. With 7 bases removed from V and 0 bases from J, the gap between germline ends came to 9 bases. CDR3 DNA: TGTGCCAGCACCGACTATCCGAACACCGGGGAGCTGTTTTTT. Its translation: CASTDYPNTGELFF.

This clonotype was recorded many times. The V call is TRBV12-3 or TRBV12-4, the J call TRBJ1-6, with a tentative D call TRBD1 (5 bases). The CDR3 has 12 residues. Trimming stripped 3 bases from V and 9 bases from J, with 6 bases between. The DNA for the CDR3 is TGTGCCAGCAGTTTCAGGGTTTCACCCCTCCACTTT. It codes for CASSFRVSPLHF.

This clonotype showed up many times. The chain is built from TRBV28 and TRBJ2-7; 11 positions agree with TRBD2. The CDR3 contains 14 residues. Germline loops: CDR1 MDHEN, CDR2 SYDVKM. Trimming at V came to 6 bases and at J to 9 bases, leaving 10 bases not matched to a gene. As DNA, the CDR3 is TGTGCCAGCAGAGACGGACTAGCGGGTAACGGGCAGTACTTC. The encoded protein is CASRDGLAGNGQYF.

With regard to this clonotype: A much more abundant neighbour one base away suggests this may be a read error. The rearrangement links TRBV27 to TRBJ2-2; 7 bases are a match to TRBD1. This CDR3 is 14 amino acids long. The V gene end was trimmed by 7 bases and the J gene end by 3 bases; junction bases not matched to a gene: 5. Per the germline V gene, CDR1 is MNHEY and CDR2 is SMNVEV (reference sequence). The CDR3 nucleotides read TGTGCCAGCAACTCGGGACAGCACACCGGGGAGCTGTTTTTT. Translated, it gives CASNSGQHTGELFF.